This T cell receptor (beta chain) was documented in a study of cytomegalovirus exposure and HLA in healthy donors. Study-wide findings and caveats: Cytomegalovirus-associated status was assigned to 164 TCR beta chains. For presence/absence analyses, sequencing depth was assumed to be roughly uniform across donors. A later analysis linked a missense DCLRE1C variant to TCR beta V- and J-gene trimming.

A remark on this clone: Its antigen is undetermined.

It was with 60 Vbeta and 13 Jbeta primers that the PCR ran. Some clones are missing from TCRdb's copy, which holds only in-frame ones; the method was immunoSEQ multiplex PCR. The table records some 240,000 clones, around 73% of them present only once. The ends were cut back, 5 bases at V and 7 bases at J, with 18 bases in the middle. Germline CDR1 and CDR2: SGDLS and YYNGEE. The CDR3 contains 15 residues. Donors counted as nominally healthy when sampled, yet unrecorded immune exposures were likely. The receptor comes from a male donor in good health and CMV-seronegative. Sequences were obtained from PBMCs. The chain joins TRBV9 to TRBJ1-4; D possibly corresponds to TRBD1 (6 bases). The CDR3 DNA is TGTGCCAGCAGGGCAGGGGCGAGTTCGGTTGAAAAACTGTTTTTT. This encodes CASRAGASSVEKLFF.